These 22 T cell receptor beta chains share one sample of origin, sequenced in a study of identifying expanded T cells in peripheral blood. Assay: immunoSEQ multiplex PCR; the TCRdb copy retains only in-frame clones and omits some. The top ten hold around 4.8% of the sample, which has fewer than 65,000 clones, around 87% seen once. Sequencing input: blood. Receptors originate from a person aged 18 to 70 in good health.

This chain connects TRBV6-4 to TRBJ2-3; D perhaps matches TRBD2 (5 bases). This CDR3 region has 15 residues. Germline CDR1 reads MRHNA; CDR2 reads SNTAGT. The V end was cut by 4 bases, the J end by 4 bases, with 15 bases between. This CDR3 reads CASSGEAGGADTQYF. DNA for the CDR3: TGTGCCAGCAGTGGCGAGGCAGGAGGCGCAGATACGCAGTATTTT.

This clone is a singleton in its sample. The chain combines TRBV19 with TRBJ1-5; D remains ambiguous. Trimming took off 7 bases at V and 4 bases at J, with 14 bases between the two ends. Germline loops: CDR1 LNHDA, CDR2 SQIVND (reference sequence). This CDR3 comprises 14 residues. As DNA, the CDR3 is TGTGCCAGTACGAGGGCCAGTAGTAATCAGCCCCAGCATTTT. It specifies CASTRASSNQPQHF.

The chain combines TRBV2 with TRBJ1-2; D is ambiguous. This CDR3 contains 14 residues. Germline-derived CDR1 and CDR2 are SNHLY and FYNNEI. Trimming took off 8 bases at V and 0 bases at J, with 13 bases between the two ends. CDR3 loop: CASWREPPNYGYTF. The CDR3 DNA reads as TGTGCCAGCTGGAGGGAACCACCTAACTATGGCTACACCTTC. The full variable domain, rest sourced from reference TRBV2 and TRBJ1-2, is EPEVTQTPSHQVTQMGQEVILRCVPISNHLYFYWYRQILGQKVEFLVSFYNNEISEKSEIFDDQFSVERPDGSNFTLKIRSTKLEDSAMYFCASWREPPNYGYTFGSGTRLTVV.

This clone was picked up one time. The chain couples TRBV28 to TRBJ1-3; no firm D call. The CDR3 spans 13 residues. Germline CDR1 MDHEN, CDR2 SYDVKM. The V end lost 5 bases, the J end lost 0 bases, and 5 bases lay between the germline ends. The CDR3 loop reads CASSTVSGNTIYF. CDR3 nucleotides: TGTGCCAGCAGTACGGTCTCTGGAAACACCATATATTTT.

The J gene is TRBJ2-2, the V gene TRBV30; perhaps TRBD1 as D (6 bases). This CDR3 spans 15 amino acids. Looked up from germline, CDR1 is GTSNPN and CDR2 is SVGIG (reference sequence). Trimming removed 3 bases from V and 1 base from J, with 12 bases in between. In DNA, the CDR3 is TGTGCCTGGAGCGCCCTGGACAGGAACACCGGGGAGCTGTTTTTT. Its translation: CAWSALDRNTGELFF.

The chain carries TRBV5-6 and TRBJ2-7; D is uncertain. V was pared by 0 bases and J by 4 bases, with 5 bases between. The germline V gene has CDR1 SGHDT and CDR2 YYEEEE. This CDR3 has 12 amino acids. CDR3 protein: CASSLANYEQYF. CDR3 DNA: TGTGCCAGCAGCTTGGCGAATTACGAGCAGTACTTC.

The chain joins TRBV6-6 to TRBJ2-3; TRBD1 or TRBD2 may be the D gene (5 bases each). Trimming took off 5 bases at V and 6 bases at J, with 18 bases between the two ends. This CDR3 contains 15 residues. In germline, CDR1 is MNHNY, CDR2 SVGAGI (reference sequence). CDR3 loop: CASSGLSRGLDTQYF. DNA of the CDR3: TGTGCCAGCAGTGGCCTTAGTCGGGGCCTGGATACGCAGTATTTT.

This chain uses TRBV7-2 with TRBJ1-4; D ambiguous. V lost 5 bases and J lost 3, with 13 bases in between. The germline gives CDR1 SGHTA, CDR2 FQGNSA. CDR3 size: 15 residues. CDR3 sequence: CASSPFFGANEKLFF. DNA for the CDR3: TGTGCCAGCAGCCCCTTCTTTGGGGCTAATGAAAAACTGTTTTTT.

The chain combines TRBV5-1 with TRBJ1-3, with TRBD1 matching over 10 bases. With V trimmed by 0 bases and J by 3 bases, 3 bases remained unmatched. The length of the CDR3 is 16 residues. Germline loops: CDR1 SGHRS, CDR2 YFSETQ. CDR3 in amino acids: CASSLGQGAGGNTIYF. In DNA form, the CDR3 reads TGCGCCAGCAGCTTGGGACAGGGGGCAGGTGGAAACACCATATATTTT.

The chain recombines TRBV15 with TRBJ2-2; D possibly uses TRBD1 or TRBD2 (6 bases each). Germline values: CDR1 LNHNV, CDR2 YYDKDF (reference sequence). This CDR3 comprises 16 residues. V shed 4 bases and J shed 2 bases, with 14 bases lying between them. DNA of the CDR3: TGTGCCACCAGCACCGAGGGGGGCGCAAACACCGGGGAGCTGTTTTTT. It codes for CATSTEGGANTGELFF.

V is TRBV9 and J is TRBJ2-5; TRBD2 aligns across 7 bases. From germline, CDR1 is SGDLS and CDR2 YYNGEE. The CDR3 length is 15 residues. The trim removed 0 bases at V and 4 bases at J, leaving 6 bases unmatched. In DNA, the CDR3 is TGTGCCAGCAGCGTAGGATTGGGCGGGGGAGAGACCCAGTACTTC. Its protein product is CASSVGLGGGETQYF.

This chain links TRBV6-1 with TRBJ1-1; D may be TRBD1 (6 bases). Germline CDR1 MNHNS, CDR2 SASEGT. The V and J ends lost 4 bases and 4 bases respectively, with 13 bases between them. The CDR3 is 14 residues long. Here the CDR3 reads CASSGGAQLTEAFF. The CDR3 DNA follows: TGTGCCAGCAGTGGGGGGGCACAGCTCACTGAAGCTTTCTTT.

The V call is TRBV5-6, the J call TRBJ1-2, with D perhaps TRBD1 (5 bases). With 4 bases removed from V and 0 bases from J, the gap between germline ends came to 10 bases. CDR1 SGHDT and CDR2 YYEEEE come from the germline V gene. The CDR3 covers 14 residues. This chain's CDR3 is CASSRGGANYGYTF. The DNA for the CDR3 is TGTGCCAGCAGCCGGGGGGGAGCTAACTATGGCTACACCTTC.

The chain joins TRBV18 to TRBJ2-1; 8 bases fit TRBD2. The germline V gene has CDR1 KGHSH and CDR2 LQKENI. Losses at the gene ends were 3 bases for V and 8 bases for J; bases not matched to a gene: 12. The CDR3 covers 16 residues. The CDR3: CASSPAVAGPGHEQFF. In DNA form, the CDR3 reads TGTGCCAGCTCACCGGCGGTAGCGGGGCCCGGTCATGAGCAGTTCTTC.

The chain is built from TRBV4-1 and TRBJ2-7; 9 bases match TRBD2. CDR3 length equals 15 residues. Germline-derived CDR1 and CDR2 are MGHRA and YSYEKL. V lost 4 bases to trimming and J lost 1 base; unmatched junction nucleotides: 5. CDR3 in amino acids: CASSPWTSESYEQYF. In DNA form, the CDR3 reads TGCGCCAGCAGCCCCTGGACTAGCGAATCCTACGAGCAGTACTTC.

The chain is built from TRBV6-1 and TRBJ2-3; 12 bases align to TRBD2. Trimming took 0 bases from V and 6 from J; bases not matched to a gene: 10. The CDR3 covers 18 residues. The germline V gene encodes CDR1 MNHNS and CDR2 SASEGT. CDR3 residues: CASSEARLAGARGDTQYF. The CDR3 DNA sequence: TGTGCCAGCAGTGAAGCCCGACTAGCGGGGGCAAGGGGCGATACGCAGTATTTT.

This sequence joins TRBV7-2 and TRBJ2-7; 8 bases agree with TRBD2. Trimming removed 1 base from V and 3 bases from J; junction bases left unmatched: 2. The CDR3 extends over 14 amino acids. In germline, CDR1 is SGHTA, CDR2 FQGNSA. CDR3 nucleotide sequence: TGTGCCAGCAGCTTAGGAGGGACTAGCTACGAGCAGTACTTC. This codes for CASSLGGTSYEQYF.

The chain joins TRBV11-3 to TRBJ2-3; TRBD2 matches 11 bases. The CDR3 sequence is 16 residues long. Losses at the gene ends were 1 base for V and 0 bases for J; bases not matched to a gene: 0. The germline V gene has CDR1 SGHNT and CDR2 YENEEA. The CDR3 spells CASSLGTSGSTDTQYF. The CDR3 nucleotides read TGTGCCAGCAGCTTAGGGACTAGCGGGAGCACAGATACGCAGTATTTT.

V and J are TRBV5-1 and TRBJ1-3; D is unresolved. This CDR3 is built from 14 residues. The germline V gene encodes CDR1 SGHRS and CDR2 YFSETQ. With 0 bases removed from V and 4 bases from J, the gap between germline ends came to 8 bases. The CDR3 region is CASSLDTGGNTIYF. In DNA, the CDR3 is TGCGCCAGCAGCTTGGACACGGGAGGAAACACCATATATTTT.

This chain uses TRBV5-5 with TRBJ1-2; D ambiguous. The CDR3 is made up of 13 amino acids. Trimming pared 0 bases from V and 8 bases from J, leaving 11 bases between. Germline V gives CDR1 SGHKS, CDR2 YYEKEE (reference sequence). CDR3: CASSLETDEGYTF. The CDR3 nucleotides are TGTGCCAGCAGCTTGGAAACAGATGAGGGCTACACCTTC.

This clone has more than one count but fewer than ten. This chain connects TRBV6-5 to TRBJ1-5; weak D call: TRBD1 (5 bases). The CDR3 loop spans 15 amino acids. Trimming took off 0 bases at V and 6 bases at J, with 12 bases between the two ends. Germline CDR1 is MNHEY and CDR2 is SVGAGI. DNA of the CDR3: TGTGCCAGCAGTTACTCTCCCGGCGGGGGTCAGCCCCAGCATTTT. Translation: CASSYSPGGGQPQHF.

CDR3 region: CASSLDADRGRYEQYF. The DNA of the CDR3 is TGTGCCAGCAGCTTAGACGCGGACAGGGGAAGGTACGAGCAGTACTTC. The J gene is TRBJ2-7, the V gene TRBV7-6; 9 bases map to TRBD1. CDR1 is SGHVS, CDR2 FNYEAQ, per germline. V dropped 1 base and J dropped 4; count of bases not matched to a gene: 8. CDR3 size: 16 residues.